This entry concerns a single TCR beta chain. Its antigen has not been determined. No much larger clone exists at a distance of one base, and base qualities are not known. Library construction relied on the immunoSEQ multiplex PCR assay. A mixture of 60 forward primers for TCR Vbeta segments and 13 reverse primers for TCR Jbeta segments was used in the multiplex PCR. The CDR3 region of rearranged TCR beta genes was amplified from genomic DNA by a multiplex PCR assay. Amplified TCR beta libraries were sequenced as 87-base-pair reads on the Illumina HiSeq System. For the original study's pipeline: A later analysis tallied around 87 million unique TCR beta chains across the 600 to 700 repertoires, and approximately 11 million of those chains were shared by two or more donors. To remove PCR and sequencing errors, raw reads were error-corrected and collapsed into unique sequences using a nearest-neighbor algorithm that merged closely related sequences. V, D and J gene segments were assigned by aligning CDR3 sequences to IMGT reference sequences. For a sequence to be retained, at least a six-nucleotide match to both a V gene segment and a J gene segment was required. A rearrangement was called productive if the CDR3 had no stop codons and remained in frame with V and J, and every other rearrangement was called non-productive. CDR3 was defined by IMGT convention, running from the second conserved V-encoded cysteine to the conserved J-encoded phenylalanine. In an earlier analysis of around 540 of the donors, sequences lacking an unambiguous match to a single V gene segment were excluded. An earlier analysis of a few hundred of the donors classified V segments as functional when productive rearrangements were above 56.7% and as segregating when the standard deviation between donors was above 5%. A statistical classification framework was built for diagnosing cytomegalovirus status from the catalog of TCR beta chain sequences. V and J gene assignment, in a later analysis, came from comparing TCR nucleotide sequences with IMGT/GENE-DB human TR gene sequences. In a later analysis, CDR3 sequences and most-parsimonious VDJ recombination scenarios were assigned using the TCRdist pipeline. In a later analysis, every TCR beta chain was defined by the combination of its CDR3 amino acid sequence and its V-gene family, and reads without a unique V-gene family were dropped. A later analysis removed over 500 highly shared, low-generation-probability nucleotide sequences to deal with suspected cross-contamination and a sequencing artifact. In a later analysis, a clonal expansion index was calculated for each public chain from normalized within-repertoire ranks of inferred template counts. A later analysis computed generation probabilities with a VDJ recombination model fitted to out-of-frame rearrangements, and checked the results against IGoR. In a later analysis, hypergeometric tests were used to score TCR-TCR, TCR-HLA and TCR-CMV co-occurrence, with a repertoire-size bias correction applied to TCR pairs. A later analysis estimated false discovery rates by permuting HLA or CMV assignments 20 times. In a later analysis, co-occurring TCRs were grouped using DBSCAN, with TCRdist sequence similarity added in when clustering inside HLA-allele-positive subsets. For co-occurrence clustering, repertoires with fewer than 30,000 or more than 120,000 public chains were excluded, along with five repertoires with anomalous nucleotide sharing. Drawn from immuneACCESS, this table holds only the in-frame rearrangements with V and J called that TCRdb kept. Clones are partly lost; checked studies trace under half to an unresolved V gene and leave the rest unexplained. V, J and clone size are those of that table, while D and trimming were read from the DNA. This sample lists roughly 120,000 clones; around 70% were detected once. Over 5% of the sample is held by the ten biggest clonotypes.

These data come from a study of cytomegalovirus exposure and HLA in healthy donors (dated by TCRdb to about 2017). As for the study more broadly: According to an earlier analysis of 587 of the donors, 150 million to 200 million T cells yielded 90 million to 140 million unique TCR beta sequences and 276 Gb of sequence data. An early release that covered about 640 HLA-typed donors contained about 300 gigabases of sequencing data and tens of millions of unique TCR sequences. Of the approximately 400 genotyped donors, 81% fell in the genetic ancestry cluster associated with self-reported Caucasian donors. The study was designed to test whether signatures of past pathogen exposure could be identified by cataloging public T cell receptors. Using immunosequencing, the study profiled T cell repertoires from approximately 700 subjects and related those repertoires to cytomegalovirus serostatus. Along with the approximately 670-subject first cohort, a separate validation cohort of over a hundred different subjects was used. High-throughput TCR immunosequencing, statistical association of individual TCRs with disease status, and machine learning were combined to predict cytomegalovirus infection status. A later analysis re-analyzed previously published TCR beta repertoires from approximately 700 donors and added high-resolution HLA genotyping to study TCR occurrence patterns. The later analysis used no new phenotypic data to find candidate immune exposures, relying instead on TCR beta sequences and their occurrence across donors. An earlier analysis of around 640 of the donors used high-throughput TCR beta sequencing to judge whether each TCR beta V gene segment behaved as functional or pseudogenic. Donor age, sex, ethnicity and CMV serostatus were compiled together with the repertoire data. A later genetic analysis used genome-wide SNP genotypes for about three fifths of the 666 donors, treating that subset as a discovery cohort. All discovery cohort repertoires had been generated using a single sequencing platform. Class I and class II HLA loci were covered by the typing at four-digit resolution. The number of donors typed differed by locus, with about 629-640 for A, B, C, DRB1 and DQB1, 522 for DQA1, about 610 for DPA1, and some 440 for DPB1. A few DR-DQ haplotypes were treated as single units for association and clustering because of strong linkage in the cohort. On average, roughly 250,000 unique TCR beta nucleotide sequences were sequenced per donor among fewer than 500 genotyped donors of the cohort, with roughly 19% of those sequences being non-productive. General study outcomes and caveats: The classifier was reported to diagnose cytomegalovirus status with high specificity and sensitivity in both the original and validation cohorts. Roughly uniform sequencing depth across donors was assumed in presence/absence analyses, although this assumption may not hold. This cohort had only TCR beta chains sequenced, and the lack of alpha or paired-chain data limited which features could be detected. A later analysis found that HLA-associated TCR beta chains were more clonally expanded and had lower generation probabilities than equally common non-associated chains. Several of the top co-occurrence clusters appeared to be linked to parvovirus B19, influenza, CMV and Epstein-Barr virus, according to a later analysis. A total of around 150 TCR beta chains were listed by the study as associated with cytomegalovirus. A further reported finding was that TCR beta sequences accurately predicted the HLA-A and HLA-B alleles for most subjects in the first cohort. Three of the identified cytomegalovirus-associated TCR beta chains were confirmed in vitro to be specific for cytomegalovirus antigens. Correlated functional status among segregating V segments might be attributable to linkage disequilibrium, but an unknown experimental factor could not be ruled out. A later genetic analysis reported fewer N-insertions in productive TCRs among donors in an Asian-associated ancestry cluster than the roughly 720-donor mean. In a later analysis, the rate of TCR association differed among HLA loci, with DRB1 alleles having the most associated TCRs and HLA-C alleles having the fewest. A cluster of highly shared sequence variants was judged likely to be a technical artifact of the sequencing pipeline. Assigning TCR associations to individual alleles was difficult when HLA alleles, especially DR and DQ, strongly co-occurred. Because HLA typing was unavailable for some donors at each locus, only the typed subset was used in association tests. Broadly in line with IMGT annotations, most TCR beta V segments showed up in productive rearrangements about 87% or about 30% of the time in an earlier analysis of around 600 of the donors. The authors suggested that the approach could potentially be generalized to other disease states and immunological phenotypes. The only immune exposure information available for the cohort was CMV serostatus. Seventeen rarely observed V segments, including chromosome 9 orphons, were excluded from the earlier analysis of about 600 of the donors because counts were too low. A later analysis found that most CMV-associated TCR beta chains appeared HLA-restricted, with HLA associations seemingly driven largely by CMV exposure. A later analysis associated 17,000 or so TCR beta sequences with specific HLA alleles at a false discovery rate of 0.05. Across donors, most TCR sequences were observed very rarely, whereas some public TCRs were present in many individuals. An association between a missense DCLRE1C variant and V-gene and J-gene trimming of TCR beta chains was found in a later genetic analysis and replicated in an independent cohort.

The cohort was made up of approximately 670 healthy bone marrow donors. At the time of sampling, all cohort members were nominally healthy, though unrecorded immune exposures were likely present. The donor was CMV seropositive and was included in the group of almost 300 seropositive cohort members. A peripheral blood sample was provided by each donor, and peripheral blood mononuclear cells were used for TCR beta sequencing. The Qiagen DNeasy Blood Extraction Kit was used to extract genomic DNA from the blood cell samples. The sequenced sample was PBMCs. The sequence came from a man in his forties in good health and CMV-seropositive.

In nucleotide form, the sequence is TGTGCCAGCAGTGGTAGGGGGCGGTACACTGAAGCTTTCTTT. This translates into CASSGRGRYTEAFF. The V and J genes are TRBV2 and TRBJ1-1, with 7 central nucleotides matching TRBD1. Relative to germline, V is missing 4 bases and J is missing 3 bases, with 5 bases of the junction outside any gene match. The CDR3 has 14 amino acids, counting the end cysteine and phenylalanine. Only CDR3 DNA is held: 42 bases, read in frame from base 1. CDR1 and CDR2 were assigned from the germline V gene as SNHLY and FYNNEI.